Listed here are 3 T cell receptor beta chains from one sample, sequenced in a study of low-dose radiotherapy and immunotherapy resistance in tumors. The time point denotes: after trial treatment. The treatment was: LDRT plus nivolumab, ipilimumab, low-dose cyclophosphamide and aspirin (RACIN trial). TRAV- and TRBV-specific primers were used for first-strand cDNA, which covered alpha and beta chains. Amplification of TCRs used a constant-region primer and V-primer adapter for roughly 22 PCR cycles. TCRdb re-derived calls from the reads in MiXCR, one entry per CDR3 protein. Among approximately 80,000 distinct CDR3 sequences listed, around a sixth were seen once. The sample here was PBMCs, taken after low-dose radiotherapy plus immunotherapy. These receptors were taken from a male donor with prostate cancer.

The table lists this clonotype with many counts. The chain employs TRBV7-9 and TRBJ2-7; 7 positions agree with TRBD1. CDR3 length: 15 residues. V was clipped by 5 bases and J by 2 bases; unmatched bases: 9. The germline V gene has CDR1 SEHNR and CDR2 FQNEAQ (reference sequence). The CDR3 loop is CASSQDGTVTYEQYF. The CDR3 coding sequence is TGTGCCAGCAGCCAAGACGGGACAGTCACCTACGAGCAGTACTTC.

This clonotype showed up many times. The rearrangement links TRBV10-3 to TRBJ2-7; no firm D call. The V gene's germline CDR1 is ENHRY and CDR2 SYGVKD. V lost 3 bases, J lost 5 bases, and 5 bases lay in between. The CDR3 has 11 amino acids. The CDR3 nucleotides are TGTGCCATCAGTGACCTGAACGAGCAGTACTTC. The encoded protein is CAISDLNEQYF.

In its sample, this clonotype was seen many times. The chain has TRBV29-1 and TRBJ2-6; 10 nucleotides agree with TRBD1. The CDR3 has 15 residues. Germline values: CDR1 SQVTM, CDR2 ANQGSEA. J gave up 0 bases and V 6 bases, and 2 bases lay outside the gene matches. CDR3 sequence reads: CSVRDRGSGANVLTF. The CDR3 DNA follows: TGCAGCGTGAGGGACAGGGGCTCTGGGGCCAACGTCCTGACTTTC.